Detailed here is one TCR beta chain. Its antigen is still unknown. For each sample, TRB amplification used 250 to 300 ng of peripheral blood genomic DNA, equal to some 38,000 genome equivalents. These data come from a study of T cell clusters in autoimmune cytopenias (dated by TCRdb to about 2019). The study in broad terms: Of the approximately 43 healthy donor controls, some 20 were female, and the group had a mean age of 56 years and a median age of roughly 62 years. The study was designed to test whether a disease-specific immune repertoire signature usable as a blood-based biomarker is carried by autoimmune cytopenia patients. Autoimmune hepatitis repertoires were compared against more than 20 age- and sex-matched healthy donors. A median TRB sequencing depth of 50,000 or so reads per sample was reached, and a median of roughly 2,300 distinct TRB clonotypes per sample was obtained. TRB and IGH repertoires from peripheral blood were sequenced in autoimmune cytopenia patients at active disease and during treatment follow-up, with healthy, CLL and autoimmune hepatitis controls included alongside. For primary cytopenia, the controls were about two dozen age-matched healthy donors, and for secondary cytopenia, the controls were more than 11 age-matched CLL patients. Paper-wide results and their limitations: GLIPH results suggested that primary autoimmune cytopenia patients were missing physiological T cell clusters, with around 51 clusters found only in healthy donors compared with fewer than 20 found only in patients. Around 3-fold more exclusive TRB clusters were observed in healthy donors than in active autoimmune hepatitis patients, consistent with an autoimmunity-wide signature. The T cell clusters were defined only in silico, and the functional role of the clusters was left to be validated experimentally. In the comparison of secondary cytopenia with CLL, no cluster-lack signature showed up, apparently because the dominant lymphoma-associated repertoire masked the signature. TRB repertoire shifts, with less even repertoires observed in secondary cytopenia and CLL, were mostly attributed to lymphoma bias rather than autoimmunity.

TRB rearrangements were amplified by multiplex PCR using a touch-down protocol with TRB-A and TRB-B primer pools mixed in one tube. Two consecutive PCR reactions with Phusion HS II polymerase added Illumina adapters and sample indices to the amplicons. The amplicons were gel-purified using the NucleoSpin Gel and PCR Clean-up kit, after which quantification was performed by Qubit and quality was checked on an Agilent 2100 Bioanalyzer. Sequencing of the libraries was done on an Illumina MiSeq with paired-end, single-indexed, 600-cycle runs. Regarding the original processing steps: Alignment and assembly of TRB reads were performed with MiXCR version 2.1.12 and the default MiXCR reference library. A clone was defined by each unique CDR3 nucleotide sequence, and the analysis included only productive sequences supported by at least two reads. Alpha-parameterized diversity profiles (alpha 0 to 5), including the Shannon (alpha 1) and Simpson (alpha 2) indices, were computed with an R script to assess repertoire diversity. The tcR package was used to compute combinatorial TRB VJ usage, and cohorts were compared on this usage by principal component analysis with ade4. Using GLIPH, TCRbeta CDR3s were clustered on pairs of cohorts matched for age and read depth, and a Wilcoxon test was used to compare cluster frequencies. TCRdb reprocessed the raw reads; every CDR3 protein sequence is a single record, and DNA is not supplied. It is TCRdb's table, rather than the study itself, that gives the V and J calls and clone size. The record for this sample contains roughly 15,000 distinct CDR3 sequences. The ten largest clones capture about 3.7% of the sample.

This sample also belongs to another study, concerning T cell repertoires in aging, cancer and after chemotherapy. As noted in the second study: Donors were distributed across six age groups ranging from 30 or younger to 70 or older, with at least three individuals included per group. Control TCR repertoires from healthy donors were recorded over several months to years, and clear clonal overlap was observed across re-sampling. The complete dataset included about 8.8 million TCR reads. Compared with age-matched healthy donors, untreated patients with hematological or solid cancers had significantly lower TCR diversity and higher clonality in blood. In healthy donors, the decline in TCR diversity with age was mainly explained by loss of richness, whereas in cancer patients loss of evenness was also found to contribute. In both cancer cohorts, median generation probability rose over the chemotherapy interval, which suggests that the repertoire was reconstituted through rebound thymic output. According to the authors, the repertoire data do not allow conclusions to be drawn about immunological memory after chemotherapy. To examine immunoaging and T cell reconstitution after chemotherapy, the study profiled TCR beta repertoires in peripheral blood from healthy donors and cancer patients. Alongside 95 healthy donors serving as a reference group, the cohort included over 200 cancer patients, of whom about 94 had hematological cancers and more than 110 had solid cancers. MiXCR versions 2.12 and 3.0.5 were used to process the TRB sequences. Repertoire metrics included Shannon diversity, evenness, clonality (one minus evenness), and alpha-parameterized diversity profiles from alpha 0 to 5. The IGoR algorithm was used to compute generation probabilities of clones in paired pre- and post-chemotherapy samples.

Sequencing input: peripheral blood. The origin of this receptor is a human donor in good health.

The CDR3 region has the sequence CATSRGASGTLTDTQYF. The chain is made from TRBV15 and TRBJ2-3; TCRdb designates TRBD2, a call that cannot be tested without DNA. CDR1 and CDR2 were assigned from the germline V gene (reference sequence) as LNHNV and YYDKDF. Counted from cysteine to phenylalanine, this CDR3 has 17 amino acids. Only the protein is available.